Listed below are T cell receptor beta chains from one sample, sequenced in a study of T cells in Graves' hyperthyroidism and ophthalmopathy. TCRdb passed the multiplex PCR reads through MiXCR, listing each CDR3 protein once. The sample has under 300,000 distinct CDR3 sequences, about 15% seen once. Sequences were obtained from blood. The receptor source for this set is a woman in her 40s with Graves' hyperthyroidism that later progressed to Graves' ophthalmopathy. Both conserved end residues are part of each CDR3. Each record gives: V gene, J gene, CDR3 protein.

>TRBV4-1|TRBJ2-1
CASSQVLLAGGKSNEQFF
>TRBV12-3/TRBV12-4|TRBJ1-4
CASSLGGLTNEKLFF
>TRBV27|TRBJ1-5
CASDDKGNQPQHF
>TRBV5-1|TRBJ2-3
CASSLGTSGPRDTQYF
>TRBV19|TRBJ1-1
CASSIDYGGNTEAFF
>TRBV2|TRBJ1-6
CASRAEGLYNSPLHF
>TRBV29-1|TRBJ2-1
CSVATGGHNEQFF
>TRBV5-1|TRBJ1-1
CASSLYGVANTEAFF
>TRBV5-1|TRBJ2-1
CASSPRFSGGGKNEQFF
>TRBV20-1|TRBJ2-7
CSAKALSYEQYF